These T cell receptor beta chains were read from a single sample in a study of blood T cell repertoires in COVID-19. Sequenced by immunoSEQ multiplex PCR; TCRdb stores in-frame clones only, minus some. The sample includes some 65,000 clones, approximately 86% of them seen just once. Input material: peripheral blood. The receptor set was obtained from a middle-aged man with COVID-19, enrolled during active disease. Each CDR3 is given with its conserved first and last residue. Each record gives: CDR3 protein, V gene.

CAWSDGGGQPQHF TRBV30
CASSREREAEAFF TRBV2
CASSDTHGNEQFF TRBV25-1
CASSSAQDTADTQYF TRBV28
CSVANRGSEQYF TRBV29-1
CASSWGTSGGSSEQFF TRBV3-1/TRBV3-2
CASTPVAGYNEQFF TRBV7-8
CASSLGGPLNYGYTF TRBV5-1
CASKGVYQETQYF TRBV7-9
CASSPPTGADTQYF TRBV5-1
CASSLERGVSYEQYF TRBV5-1
CASEEGDTEAFF TRBV29-1
CASSQDRGRLTGELFF TRBV28
CASSLGGQSYEQYF TRBV5-1
CASSVADRDYRQFF TRBV9
CASSPMAPNEQFF TRBV18
CASSIQGAPLNEQFF TRBV18
CASSWAGETQYF TRBV19
CASSHTLFGTGAGNTIYF TRBV11-2
CASSGSGFGELFF TRBV2
CASSLDQLRGETQYF TRBV11-2
CAWATGRLAGELFF TRBV30
CATSRVGQVADTQYF TRBV15
CASSPRASGEADTQYF TRBV9
CASGQSKQFF TRBV7-9
CASSVGTAANYGYTF TRBV19
CASSRELGDSPLHF TRBV2
CASSLIAGSNTEAFF TRBV5-1
CASSDNQGNNYGYTF TRBV6-1
CASSIAGGRTDTQYF TRBV2
CASSVAAGSYEQYF TRBV9
CASSFLAGASTDTQYF TRBV27
CASSRISYNEQFF TRBV7-9
CASSYTLGTGLEKLFF TRBV7-9
CASSYSSRGTEAFF TRBV6-2/TRBV6-3
CASSPWTGGIPYEQYF TRBV5-1
CASSLSMNTEAFF TRBV5-1
CASSLPGREQYF TRBV5-1
CASRTTSGVTDTQYF TRBV6-5
CASSLDRDEKLFF TRBV4-2
CASRTTGNTYNEQFF TRBV6-5
CASSLGDRGPYEQYF TRBV5-6
CASSVGTGGHEQYF TRBV6-5
CASSTNRGGTEAFF TRBV6-5
CASSYRDYEQYF TRBV2
CASSQDTGGNQPQHF TRBV4-1
CASSLTTVGNTEAFF TRBV27
CASSPGGAMNTEAFF TRBV11-2
CASSLVGGGAGDTQYF TRBV11-2
CASSSPSAPVGGEQYF TRBV28
CATSRGTGSAEAFF TRBV15
CASSPGSGGGSEQYF TRBV3-1/TRBV3-2
CASRYGGDQPQHF TRBV21-1
CASSQEGQGERGYTF TRBV4-1
CAWNQGAADTQYF TRBV30
CASSPLGDLSGNTIYF TRBV5-1
CASSGGQGAFF TRBV25-1
CAWSAPGETQYF TRBV30